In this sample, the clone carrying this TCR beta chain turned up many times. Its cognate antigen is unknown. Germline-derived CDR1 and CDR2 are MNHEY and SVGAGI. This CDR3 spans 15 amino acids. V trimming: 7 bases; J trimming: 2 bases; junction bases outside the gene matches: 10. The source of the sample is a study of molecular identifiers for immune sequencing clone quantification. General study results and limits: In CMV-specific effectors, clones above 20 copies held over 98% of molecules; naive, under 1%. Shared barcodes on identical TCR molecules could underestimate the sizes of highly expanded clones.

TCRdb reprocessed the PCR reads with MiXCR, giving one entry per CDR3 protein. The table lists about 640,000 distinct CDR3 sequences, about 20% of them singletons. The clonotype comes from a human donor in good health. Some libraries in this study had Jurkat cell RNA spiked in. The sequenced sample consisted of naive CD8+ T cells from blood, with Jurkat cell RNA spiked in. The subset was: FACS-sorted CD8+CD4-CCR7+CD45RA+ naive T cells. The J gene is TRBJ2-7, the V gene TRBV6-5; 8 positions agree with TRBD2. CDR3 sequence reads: CASTSAAGVTYEQYF. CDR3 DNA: TGTGCCAGCACCTCCGCAGCGGGAGTCACCTACGAGCAGTACTTC.